These 4 T cell receptor beta chains came from one sample sequenced in a study of T cells in Graves' hyperthyroidism and ophthalmopathy. Amplified TCR beta CDR3 regions came from RNA transcripts. The TCR CDR3 was amplified in a first-round RT-PCR using the HTBI primer set. MiXCR, run by TCRdb on the multiplex PCR reads, gives a single entry per CDR3 protein. Of fewer than 350,000 distinct CDR3 sequences in the sample, approximately 18% were seen once. The specimen was blood. The receptor set was obtained from a woman aged 40 to 55 with Graves' ophthalmopathy.

This clonotype has ten or more counts. The CDR3 DNA reads as TGCAGTGCCCCCGGGGACCAGAACCTTGGCTACACCTTC. Its protein is CSAPGDQNLGYTF. The rearrangement joins TRBV20-1 to TRBJ1-2; D perhaps matches TRBD1 (5 bases). CDR3 length: 13 residues. Between the trimmed V and J ends, which lost 6 bases and 7 bases, there was a span of 18 bases. CDR1 and CDR2 from the germline V gene are DFQATT and SNEGSKA (reference sequence).

In its sample, this clonotype was seen many times. This chain joins TRBV6-1 and TRBJ1-1; TRBD1 is a possible D gene (6 bases). From germline, CDR1 is MNHNS and CDR2 SASEGT. The CDR3 is 13 amino acids. Between the trimmed V and J ends, which lost 6 bases and 2 bases, there was a span of 10 bases. This CDR3 reads CASRGGQNTEAFF. CDR3 nucleotide sequence: TGTGCCAGCAGGGGGGGGCAAAACACTGAAGCTTTCTTT.

This clonotype was found many times. The rearrangement joins TRBV11-2 to TRBJ2-7; 8 bases match TRBD2. The CDR3 totals 17 residues. V lost 2 bases, J lost 2 bases, and 11 bases stayed unmatched. CDR1 and CDR2 (germline): SGHAT, FQNNGV. CDR3 sequence: CASSLSSAGGLTYEQYF. Written as DNA, the CDR3 is TGTGCCAGCAGCTTATCTTCGGCGGGAGGCCTCACCTACGAGCAGTACTTC. Filled out from reference TRBV11-2 and TRBJ2-7, the complete variable domain reads EAGVAQSPRYKIIEKRQSVAFWCNPISGHATLYWYQQILGQGPKLLIQFQNNGVVDDSQLPKDRFSAERLKGVDSTLKIQPAKLEDSAVYLCASSLSSAGGLTYEQYFGPGTRLTVT.

Many counts were recorded for this clonotype. V and J are TRBV6-5 and TRBJ1-2; perhaps TRBD1 as D (6 bases). Germline CDR1 is MNHEY and CDR2 is SVGAGI. This CDR3 comprises 16 residues. The V end lost 7 bases, the J end lost 4 bases, and 22 bases lay between the germline ends. The DNA for the CDR3 is TGTGCCAGCACCCGAAAGGTTACAGGGCCAACCTATGGCTACACCTTC. It specifies CASTRKVTGPTYGYTF.